This is a list of T cell receptor beta chains from one sample in a study of T cell responses to AZD1222 COVID-19 vaccine. Clones were read by immunoSEQ multiplex PCR, and TCRdb kept only the in-frame ones, dropping some. The repertoire includes 130,000 or so clones, under 90% of them detected once, and about a fifth sits in the top ten. Sequences were derived from peripheral blood, sampled on day 0 of AZD1222 vaccination. The receptors shown here come from an adult in good health. The CDR3 runs from the conserved cysteine through the conserved F or W. Fields, in order: CDR3 protein, J gene, V gene.

CDR3: CGASTGANQPQHF
J: TRBJ1-5
V: TRBV3-1/TRBV3-2

CDR3: CASSHRGQGTDTQYF
J: TRBJ2-3
V: TRBV6-2/TRBV6-3

CDR3: CASRSAQSYTEAFF
J: TRBJ1-1
V: TRBV14

CDR3: CASSGKAPGLAGPNTGELFF
J: TRBJ2-2
V: TRBV19

CDR3: CASSQTGGLGYTF
J: TRBJ1-2
V: TRBV6-2/TRBV6-3

CDR3: CASSLEGVAGANVLTF
J: TRBJ2-6
V: TRBV5-1

CDR3: CASSLGTGRNYGYTF
J: TRBJ1-2
V: TRBV7-9

CDR3: CASSLQGEYREQYF
J: TRBJ2-7
V: TRBV27

CDR3: CASSPYRVETGELFF
J: TRBJ2-2
V: TRBV5-6

CDR3: CASSADSKTGELFF
J: TRBJ2-2
V: TRBV2

CDR3: CASSGGGPGNEQFF
J: TRBJ2-1
V: TRBV6-4

CDR3: CASSLGTGLVEAFF
J: TRBJ1-1
V: TRBV27

CDR3: CASSLGFDQPQHF
J: TRBJ1-5
V: TRBV5-4

CDR3: CATSDRVTYEQYF
J: TRBJ2-7
V: TRBV24-1